This is a list of T cell receptor beta chains from one sample in a study of cytomegalovirus exposure and HLA in healthy donors. The repertoire was sequenced with immunoSEQ multiplex PCR; TCRdb's copy has only in-frame clones and lacks some. The repertoire consists of about 180,000 clones, with 65% to 85% occurring once and the leading ten covering around 1.4%. The sample comprised PBMCs. The receptors derive from a girl aged 5 to 17 in good health and CMV-seropositive. Both conserved end residues are trimmed from each CDR3. Size is stated for part of the rows, as once, few or many counts, or as a class when the clone is expanded.

cdr3_aa: ASSQGWVSGDSYNEQF; j_call: TRBJ2-1; v_call: TRBV4-2; clone_size: -; cdr3_length: 16
cdr3_aa: ASSEAYLEQY; j_call: TRBJ2-7; v_call: TRBV2; clone_size: -; cdr3_length: 10
cdr3_aa: ASSPRQGNQPQH; j_call: TRBJ1-5; v_call: TRBV7-6; clone_size: -; cdr3_length: 12
cdr3_aa: ASGEPGWSTDTQY; j_call: TRBJ2-3; v_call: TRBV7-2; clone_size: -; cdr3_length: 13
cdr3_aa: ATRDRKLSGANVLT; j_call: TRBJ2-6; v_call: TRBV15; clone_size: -; cdr3_length: 14
cdr3_aa: ASSSVPGGIYNEQF; j_call: TRBJ2-1; v_call: TRBV7-6; clone_size: -; cdr3_length: 14
cdr3_aa: ASLRVPYEQY; j_call: TRBJ2-7; v_call: TRBV30; clone_size: -; cdr3_length: 10
cdr3_aa: ASRTQGFSGNTIY; j_call: TRBJ1-3; v_call: TRBV2; clone_size: few; cdr3_length: 13
cdr3_aa: ASSSRTSGGTGELF; j_call: TRBJ2-2; v_call: TRBV5-4; clone_size: few; cdr3_length: 14
cdr3_aa: ASSRTGYEEKLF; j_call: TRBJ1-4; v_call: TRBV6-1; clone_size: -; cdr3_length: 12
cdr3_aa: AISLAGAVADTQY; j_call: TRBJ2-3; v_call: TRBV10-3; clone_size: -; cdr3_length: 13
cdr3_aa: ASSRQGASGNTIY; j_call: TRBJ1-3; v_call: TRBV7-9; clone_size: -; cdr3_length: 13
cdr3_aa: ASSESRLVRTTGELF; j_call: TRBJ2-2; v_call: TRBV25-1; clone_size: -; cdr3_length: 15
cdr3_aa: ASSAGLWVYYEQY; j_call: TRBJ2-7; v_call: TRBV6-5; clone_size: -; cdr3_length: 13
cdr3_aa: ASSARTSGSIYEQY; j_call: TRBJ2-7; v_call: TRBV11-2; clone_size: -; cdr3_length: 14
cdr3_aa: ASSDPQGSNQPQH; j_call: TRBJ1-5; v_call: TRBV28; clone_size: -; cdr3_length: 13
cdr3_aa: ASSLSGRNTEAF; j_call: TRBJ1-1; v_call: TRBV11-2; clone_size: -; cdr3_length: 12
cdr3_aa: ASSQGGGLETQY; j_call: TRBJ2-5; v_call: TRBV4-1; clone_size: once; cdr3_length: 12
cdr3_aa: ASSPTSGSSYNEQF; j_call: TRBJ2-1; v_call: TRBV7-3; clone_size: once; cdr3_length: 14
cdr3_aa: ASSRIREPTEAF; j_call: TRBJ1-1; v_call: TRBV4-2; clone_size: -; cdr3_length: 12
cdr3_aa: ASSQVFGSSEKLF; j_call: TRBJ1-4; v_call: TRBV14; clone_size: -; cdr3_length: 13
cdr3_aa: ASNGVRGLTGELF; j_call: TRBJ2-2; v_call: TRBV5-1; clone_size: few; cdr3_length: 13
cdr3_aa: ASSLISNYRNEQF; j_call: TRBJ2-1; v_call: TRBV7-2; clone_size: -; cdr3_length: 13
cdr3_aa: ASSSREGRTGELF; j_call: TRBJ2-2; v_call: TRBV7-8; clone_size: -; cdr3_length: 13
cdr3_aa: ASSSTVAGANVLT; j_call: TRBJ2-6; v_call: TRBV5-1; clone_size: -; cdr3_length: 13
cdr3_aa: ASSPIVSGYHEQY; j_call: TRBJ2-7; v_call: TRBV18; clone_size: -; cdr3_length: 13
cdr3_aa: ASSPQGRSSYEQY; j_call: TRBJ2-7; v_call: TRBV19; clone_size: -; cdr3_length: 13
cdr3_aa: ASSSFLLDRSLVNEQF; j_call: TRBJ2-1; v_call: TRBV5-1; clone_size: -; cdr3_length: 16
cdr3_aa: AWSPQDRDHQPQH; j_call: TRBJ1-5; v_call: TRBV30; clone_size: -; cdr3_length: 13
cdr3_aa: ASSLDEGENGYT; j_call: TRBJ1-2; v_call: TRBV11-2; clone_size: -; cdr3_length: 12
cdr3_aa: ASSLVGVLDQPQH; j_call: TRBJ1-5; v_call: TRBV5-6; clone_size: -; cdr3_length: 13
cdr3_aa: ASKGARNTEAF; j_call: TRBJ1-1; v_call: TRBV23-1; clone_size: -; cdr3_length: 11
cdr3_aa: ASSQPRTSGSLLEQY; j_call: TRBJ2-7; v_call: TRBV4-2; clone_size: once; cdr3_length: 15
cdr3_aa: ASSLARQGEETQY; j_call: TRBJ2-5; v_call: TRBV7-7; clone_size: once; cdr3_length: 13
cdr3_aa: ASSWLAGSTDTQY; j_call: TRBJ2-3; v_call: TRBV2; clone_size: few; cdr3_length: 13
cdr3_aa: ASNSRGWWTQY; j_call: TRBJ2-5; v_call: TRBV5-6; clone_size: few; cdr3_length: 11
cdr3_aa: ASSPDGTSASYEQY; j_call: TRBJ2-7; v_call: TRBV7-3; clone_size: once; cdr3_length: 14
cdr3_aa: ASSLLDRTHSNQPQH; j_call: TRBJ1-5; v_call: TRBV25-1; clone_size: -; cdr3_length: 15
cdr3_aa: ASSLQGGEAF; j_call: TRBJ1-1; v_call: TRBV4-1; clone_size: -; cdr3_length: 10
cdr3_aa: ASSPPAGPETQY; j_call: TRBJ2-5; v_call: TRBV27; clone_size: -; cdr3_length: 12
cdr3_aa: ASSPRSTNEKLF; j_call: TRBJ1-4; v_call: TRBV27; clone_size: -; cdr3_length: 12
cdr3_aa: ASSLDQGAWETQY; j_call: TRBJ2-5; v_call: TRBV11-2; clone_size: -; cdr3_length: 13
cdr3_aa: ASSVDEGSYNEQF; j_call: TRBJ2-1; v_call: TRBV9; clone_size: -; cdr3_length: 13
cdr3_aa: AISEWGAGGQETQY; j_call: TRBJ2-5; v_call: TRBV10-3; clone_size: -; cdr3_length: 14
cdr3_aa: ASSVTATYEQY; j_call: TRBJ2-7; v_call: TRBV7-9; clone_size: -; cdr3_length: 11
cdr3_aa: AWRTVGQVNTGELF; j_call: TRBJ2-2; v_call: TRBV30; clone_size: -; cdr3_length: 14
cdr3_aa: ASSLGQYYEQY; j_call: TRBJ2-7; v_call: TRBV5-6; clone_size: few; cdr3_length: 11
cdr3_aa: ASSSRTGEAF; j_call: TRBJ1-1; v_call: TRBV11-2; clone_size: -; cdr3_length: 10
cdr3_aa: SVTGLAKNIQY; j_call: TRBJ2-4; v_call: TRBV29-1; clone_size: -; cdr3_length: 11
cdr3_aa: ASSLEAGASYEQY; j_call: TRBJ2-7; v_call: TRBV11-3; clone_size: once; cdr3_length: 13
cdr3_aa: ASSPNRDRAYNEQF; j_call: TRBJ2-1; v_call: TRBV18; clone_size: few; cdr3_length: 14
cdr3_aa: ASSLARASGGNEQF; j_call: TRBJ2-1; v_call: TRBV5-1; clone_size: -; cdr3_length: 14
cdr3_aa: ASSLAGGRYNEQF; j_call: TRBJ2-1; v_call: TRBV7-2; clone_size: -; cdr3_length: 13
cdr3_aa: ASTPSSSYNEQF; j_call: TRBJ2-1; v_call: TRBV7-2; clone_size: -; cdr3_length: 12
cdr3_aa: ASSSTGERGNQPQH; j_call: TRBJ1-5; v_call: TRBV19; clone_size: -; cdr3_length: 14
cdr3_aa: ASSLQGDGYT; j_call: TRBJ1-2; v_call: TRBV4-2; clone_size: -; cdr3_length: 10
cdr3_aa: SVGQGSGRTEAF; j_call: TRBJ1-1; v_call: TRBV29-1; clone_size: few; cdr3_length: 12
cdr3_aa: ASSQEVAGEVGELF; j_call: TRBJ2-2; v_call: TRBV4-2; clone_size: few; cdr3_length: 14